This T cell receptor (beta chain) was recorded in a study of blood T cell repertoires in COVID-19. As for the study in general: PBMCs, B-cell-depleted T cells, or T cells were the source of the cDNA or gDNA that made up the material.

This clone came up once. TCRdb's table, derived via immunoSEQ multiplex PCR, lists solely in-frame clones and lacks some. The table includes 250,000 to 300,000 clones, just over 90% detected once. Participants were aged about 18 to 90 years, lived in under 25 US areas, and enrolled virtually. Clinical histories supplied by participants themselves formed the basis of cohort assignment. Material for sequencing was PBMCs or T cells enriched from blood (not recorded which). This TCR was recovered from a woman in her thirties or forties with acute COVID-19.

CDR3 protein: CASSLVGRAMNTEAFF. CDR3 in DNA: TGTGCCAGCAGCTTAGTGGGCAGGGCAATGAACACTGAAGCTTTCTTT. The chain uses TRBV7-6 and TRBJ1-1, with TRBD1 as a possible D gene (5 bases). Per germline, CDR1 SGHVS and CDR2 FNYEAQ. The CDR3 extends over 16 amino acids. Trimming cost V 1 base and J 0 bases, with 12 bases left between them. Complete variable domain (other parts from reference TRBV7-6 and TRBJ1-1): GAGVSQSPRYKVTKRGQDVALRCDPISGHVSLYWYRQALGQGPEFLTYFNYEAQQDKSGLPNDRFSAERPEGSISTLTIQRTEQRDSAMYRCASSLVGRAMNTEAFFGQGTRLTVV.